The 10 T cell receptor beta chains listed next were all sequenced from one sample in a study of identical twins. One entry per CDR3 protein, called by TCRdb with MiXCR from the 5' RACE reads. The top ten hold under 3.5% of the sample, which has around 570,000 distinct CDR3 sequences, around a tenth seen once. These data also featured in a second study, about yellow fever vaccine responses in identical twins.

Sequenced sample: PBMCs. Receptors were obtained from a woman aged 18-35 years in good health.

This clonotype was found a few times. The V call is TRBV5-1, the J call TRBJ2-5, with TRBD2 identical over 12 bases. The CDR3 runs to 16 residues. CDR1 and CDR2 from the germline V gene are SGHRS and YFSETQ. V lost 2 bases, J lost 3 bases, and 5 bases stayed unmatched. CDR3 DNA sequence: TGCGCCAGCAGCTTCCCTAGCGGGGGGGCCGAAGAGACCCAGTACTTC. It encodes CASSFPSGGAEETQYF.

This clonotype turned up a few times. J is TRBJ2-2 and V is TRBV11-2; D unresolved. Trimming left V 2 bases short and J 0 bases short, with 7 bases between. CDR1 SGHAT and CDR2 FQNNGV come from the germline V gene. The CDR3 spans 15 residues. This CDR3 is CASSLTLPNTGELFF. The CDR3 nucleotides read TGTGCCAGCAGCTTAACTCTTCCGAACACCGGGGAGCTGTTTTTT.

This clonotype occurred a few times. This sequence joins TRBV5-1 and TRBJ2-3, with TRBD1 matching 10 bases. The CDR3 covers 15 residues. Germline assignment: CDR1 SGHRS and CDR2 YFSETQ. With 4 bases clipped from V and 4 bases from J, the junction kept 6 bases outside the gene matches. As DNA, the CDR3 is TGCGCCAGCAGCCGGGGACAGGGGCAGGCAGATACGCAGTATTTT. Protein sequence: CASSRGQGQADTQYF.

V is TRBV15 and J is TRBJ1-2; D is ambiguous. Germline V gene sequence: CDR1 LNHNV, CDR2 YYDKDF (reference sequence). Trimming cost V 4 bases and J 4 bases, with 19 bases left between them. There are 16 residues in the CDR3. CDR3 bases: TGTGCCACCAGCATCCAAATGGGTTCTTTCCGCTATGGCTACACCTTC. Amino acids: CATSIQMGSFRYGYTF.

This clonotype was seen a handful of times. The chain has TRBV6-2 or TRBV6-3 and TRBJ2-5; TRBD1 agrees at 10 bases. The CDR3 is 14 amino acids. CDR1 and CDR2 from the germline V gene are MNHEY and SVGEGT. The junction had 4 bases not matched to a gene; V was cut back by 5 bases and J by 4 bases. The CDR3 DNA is TGTGCCAGCAGTAGGGACAGGGGAGGAGAGACCCAGTACTTC. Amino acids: CASSRDRGGETQYF.

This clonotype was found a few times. CDR3: CASSGRESNNSPLHF. CDR3 in DNA: TGTGCCAGCAGTGGAAGGGAGTCAAATAATTCACCCCTCCACTTT. This chain connects TRBV7-8 to TRBJ1-6; the D is unclear. Germline loops: CDR1 SGHVS, CDR2 FQNEAQ. CDR3 length: 15 residues. Trimming left V 6 bases short and J 5 bases short, with 14 bases between.

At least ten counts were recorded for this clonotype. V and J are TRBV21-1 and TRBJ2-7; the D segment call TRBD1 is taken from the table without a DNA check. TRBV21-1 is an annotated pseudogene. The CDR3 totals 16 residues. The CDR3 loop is CASSFRDHQRRYEQYF. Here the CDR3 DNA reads TGTGCCAGCAGCTTCCGGGACCATCAAAGGAGATACGAGCAGTACTTC.

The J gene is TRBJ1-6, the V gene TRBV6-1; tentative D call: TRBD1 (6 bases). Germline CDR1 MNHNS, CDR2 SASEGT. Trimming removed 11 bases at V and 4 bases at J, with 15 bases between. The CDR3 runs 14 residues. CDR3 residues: CAGGGGAYNSPLHF. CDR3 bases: TGTGCCGGTGGAGGGGGTGCTTATAATTCACCCCTCCACTTT.

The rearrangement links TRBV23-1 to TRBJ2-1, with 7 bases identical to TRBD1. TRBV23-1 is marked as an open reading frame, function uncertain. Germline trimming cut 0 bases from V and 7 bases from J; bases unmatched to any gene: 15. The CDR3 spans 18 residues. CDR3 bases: TGCGCCAGCAGTCAATCGCTCCTCCCGGGACAGTCGGCGAATGAGCAGTTCTTC. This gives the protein CASSQSLLPGQSANEQFF.

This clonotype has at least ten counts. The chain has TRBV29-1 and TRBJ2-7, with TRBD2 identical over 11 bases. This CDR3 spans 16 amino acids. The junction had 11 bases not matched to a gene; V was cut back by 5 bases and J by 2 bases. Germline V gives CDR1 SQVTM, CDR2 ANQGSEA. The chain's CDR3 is CSVNLFSGRGTYEQYF. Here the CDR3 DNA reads TGCAGCGTTAATTTATTTAGCGGGAGGGGAACCTACGAGCAGTACTTC.